This TCR beta chain was recorded in a study of blood T cells in healthy people across ages. Overall study results and limits: A greater number of naive CD4+ cells and higher diversity distinguished long-lived donors from aged donors.

Ranging in age from about 6 to 95, the donors were healthy Caucasian individuals from Russia. Concerning this clonotype: Its antigen is as yet unknown.

Primers used in a second PCR of about 7 to 11 cycles were a sample-barcoded 5' primer and a J-beta primer mix. TCRdb reprocessed the 5' RACE reads via MiXCR and lists one record per CDR3 protein. The table has some 920,000 distinct CDR3 sequences, 51% seen once. CDR3 length: 10 amino acids. V lost 2 bases and J lost 7, with 0 bases in between. The germline CDR1 and CDR2 sequences are MGHDK and SYGVNS. The chain recombines TRBV25-1 with TRBJ2-1, with D unclear. The material sequenced was blood. The clonotype was recovered from an older woman in good health. The CDR3 region is CASSENEQFF. For the CDR3, the DNA is TGTGCCAGCAGTGAAAATGAGCAGTTCTTC.